The clone carrying this TCR beta chain was recorded only once. The data were obtained in a study of blood T cell repertoires in COVID-19. For the study at large: Whether acute or convalescent, the COVID-19 samples came from the United States, Italy and Spain.

This CDR3 contains 15 residues. V shed 6 bases and J shed 4 bases, with 16 bases lying between them. Germline CDR1 reads MNHEY; CDR2 reads SVGEGT. The assay was immunoSEQ multiplex PCR, and TCRdb's table has in-frame clones only and misses some. Here the sample spans 150,000 to 200,000 clones, less than 90% being singletons. The sample consisted of peripheral blood. The rearrangement links TRBV6-2 or TRBV6-3 to TRBJ1-5, with a weak D call TRBD1 (5 bases). The TCR comes from a man aged 65 to 79 with active or convalescent COVID-19. The DNA of the CDR3 is TGTGCCAGCAGCTTTACTGCTGGGGGGAATCAGCCCCAGCATTTT. It translates to CASSFTAGGNQPQHF.